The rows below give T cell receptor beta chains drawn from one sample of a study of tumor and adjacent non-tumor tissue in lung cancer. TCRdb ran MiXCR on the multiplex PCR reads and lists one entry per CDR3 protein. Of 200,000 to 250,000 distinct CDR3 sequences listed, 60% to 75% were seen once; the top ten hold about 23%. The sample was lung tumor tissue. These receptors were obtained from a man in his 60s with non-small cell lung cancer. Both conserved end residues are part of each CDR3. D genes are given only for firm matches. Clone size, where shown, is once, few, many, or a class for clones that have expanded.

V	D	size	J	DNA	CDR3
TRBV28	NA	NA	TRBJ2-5	TGTGCCAGCACCCCACAGGGAGAAGAGACCCAGTACTTC	CASTPQGEETQYF
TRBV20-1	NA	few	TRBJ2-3	TGCAGTGCTAGAGAAGTGGGCACGTATACGCAGTATTTT	CSAREVGTYTQYF
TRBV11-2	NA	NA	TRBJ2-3	TGTGGCAGCAGCTCGACGACTACCCCCACAGTTACGCAGTATTTT	CGSSSTTTPTVTQYF
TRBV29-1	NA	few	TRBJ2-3	TGCAGCGTTGAAAGTTTGGGACTGAGCACAGATACGCAGTATTTT	CSVESLGLSTDTQYF
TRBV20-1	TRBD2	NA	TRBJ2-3	TGCAGTACTGTCCTGACTAGCGGGAGTCAATATACGCAGTATTTT	CSTVLTSGSQYTQYF
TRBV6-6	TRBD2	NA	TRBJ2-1	TGTGCCAGCAGTCACGGACTAGCGAGAGGCTCCTACAATGAGGAGTTCTTC	CASSHGLARGSYNEEFF
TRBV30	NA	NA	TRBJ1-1	TGTGCCTGGAGTGTACGTGGGTCTGATGCTTTCTTT	CAWSVRGSDAFF
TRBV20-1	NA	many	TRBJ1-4	TGCAGTGCTAGAGTAGGTGGCGAAAAACTGTTTTTT	CSARVGGEKLFF
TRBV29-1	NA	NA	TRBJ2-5	TGCAGCGCTGATACAGGGTGTGAGACCCAGTACTTC	CSADTGCETQYF
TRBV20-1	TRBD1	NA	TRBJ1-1	TGCAGTGCTAGAGGGGGACAGTGCATGAACACTGAAGCCTTCTTT	CSARGGQCMNTEAFF
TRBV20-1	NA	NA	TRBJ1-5	TGCAGTGCCAAGCCAGGGGCGGGTCAGCCTCAGCATTTC	CSAKPGAGQPQHF
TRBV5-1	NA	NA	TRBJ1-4	TGCGCCAGCAGCTCATCGCCGGGTAATGAAAAACTGTTTTTT	CASSSSPGNEKLFF
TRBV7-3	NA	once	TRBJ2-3	TGTGCCAGCAGCCTCGTCAGAACAGATACGCAGTATTTT	CASSLVRTDTQYF
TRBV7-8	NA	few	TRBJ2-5	TGTGCCAGCAGCTCCCGCAGGTTCCAGGGGGAGACCCAGTACTTC	CASSSRRFQGETQYF
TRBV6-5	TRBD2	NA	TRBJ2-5	TGTGCCAGCAGTTACTCTCGACCAGCGGGGAAGACCCAGTACTTC	CASSYSRPAGKTQYF
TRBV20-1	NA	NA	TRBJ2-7	TGCAGTGCTAGAAAATCGGATAGGGTAGGACACGAGCAGTACTTC	CSARKSDRVGHEQYF
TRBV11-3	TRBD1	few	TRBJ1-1	TGTGCCAGCAGTTTAGTATTTGCGGGACAGGGGCAATATTCAGCTTTCTTT	CASSLVFAGQGQYSAFF
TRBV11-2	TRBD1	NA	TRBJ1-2	TGTGCCAGCAGCTTAGAGCCAGGGGGTGGCTGCATCTTC	CASSLEPGGGCIF
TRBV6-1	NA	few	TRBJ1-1	TGTGCTAGCAGGTCGGGACATCTAAACACTGAAGCTTTATTT	CASRSGHLNTEALF
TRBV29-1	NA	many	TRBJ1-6	TGCAGCGTGTCGACAGGAAATAATTCACCCCTCCACTTT	CSVSTGNNSPLHF
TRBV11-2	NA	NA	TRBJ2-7	TGCGCAAGCATGCGAGGGGGGGGGACCTACGAGCAGTACTTC	CASMRGGGTYEQYF
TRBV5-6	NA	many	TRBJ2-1	TGTGCCAGCAGCTTGGGAAGGGATAATGAGCAGTTCTTC	CASSLGRDNEQFF
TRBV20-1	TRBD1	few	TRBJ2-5	TGCAGTGCTAGAGGCTACGGGACAGCCCAAGAGACCCAGTACTTC	CSARGYGTAQETQYF
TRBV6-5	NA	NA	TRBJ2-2	TGCGCCAACAGTTACCGGGCAGCCTACACCGGGGAGCTGTTTTTT	CANSYRAAYTGELFF
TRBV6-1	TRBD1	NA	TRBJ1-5	TGTGCCAGCAGTGACATCGGGACAGGGAGGTATCAGCCCCAGCAATTT	CASSDIGTGRYQPQQF
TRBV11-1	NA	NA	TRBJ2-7	TGTGCCAGCATCGTCGACAGTGCATTCTACGAGCAGTACTTC	CASIVDSAFYEQYF
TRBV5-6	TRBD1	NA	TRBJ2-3	TGTGCCAGCAGCTTGGTCGGGACAGTGTACACAGATACGGGGTATTTT	CASSLVGTVYTDTGYF
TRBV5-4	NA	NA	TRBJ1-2	TGTGCCAGCAGCTCCCAGGACAGTAACTATGGCTACACCTTC	CASSSQDSNYGYTF
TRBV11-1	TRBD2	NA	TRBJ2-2	TGTGCCAGCAACCCTTGGGATAGCGGGTCCGGGAAGCAGTTTTTT	CASNPWDSGSGKQFF
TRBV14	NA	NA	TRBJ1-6	TGTGCCAGCAGCCAATTAGGCGGTTCCAATTCACCCCTCCACTTT	CASSQLGGSNSPLHF
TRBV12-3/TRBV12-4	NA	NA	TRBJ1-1	TGTGCCAGCTCCCAGGTTTTGGACACTGAAGCTTTCTTT	CASSQVLDTEAFF
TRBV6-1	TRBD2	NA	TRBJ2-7	TGTGCCAGCAGTTATTGGACTAGCGGCCCCTACGAGCAGTACTTC	CASSYWTSGPYEQYF
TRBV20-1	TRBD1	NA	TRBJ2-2	TGCAGTGCTTTTAGCAGGGGGCCGGTCACCGGGGAGCTGTTTTTT	CSAFSRGPVTGELFF
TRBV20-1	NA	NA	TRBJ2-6	TGCAGTGCTAGAGGTACCGGAGCCGGGGCCAACATCTTGACTTTC	CSARGTGAGANILTF
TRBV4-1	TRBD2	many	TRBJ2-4	TGCGCCAGCAGCCAAGATCCTAGCGGGGGAGGCATTCAGTACTTC	CASSQDPSGGGIQYF
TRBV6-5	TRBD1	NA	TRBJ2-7	TGTGCCAGCGGACAGGTTGGATACGAGCAGTACTTC	CASGQVGYEQYF
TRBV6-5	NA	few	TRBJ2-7	TGTGTCAGCAGAACTGGGGGTACCTCGTACGAGCAGTACTTC	CVSRTGGTSYEQYF
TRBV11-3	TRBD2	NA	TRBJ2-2	TGTGCCAGCAGCTCCAGGGGAGCGGGAGGATACAGAGCCGGGGAGTCGTTTTTT	CASSSRGAGGYRAGESFF
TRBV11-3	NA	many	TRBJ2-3	TGTGCCAGCAGCTTAGTGCGCGGCACTAACACAGATACGCAGTATTTT	CASSLVRGTNTDTQYF
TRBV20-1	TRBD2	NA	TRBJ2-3	TGCAGTGCTAGAGTTACTAGCGGAGCCCTGGGGAATACGCAGTATTTT	CSARVTSGALGNTQYF
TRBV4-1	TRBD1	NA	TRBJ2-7	TGCGCCAGCAGCCAGGACAGGGGCACTTCCTACGATCAGTACTTT	CASSQDRGTSYDQYF
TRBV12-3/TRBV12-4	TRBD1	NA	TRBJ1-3	TGTGCCAGCAGTGTGGACAGGGGAACTGGAAACACCATGTATTTT	CASSVDRGTGNTMYF
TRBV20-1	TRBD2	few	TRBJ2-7	TGCAGTGTTAGTGTCGGGACTAAAGCCTACGAGCAGTACTTC	CSVSVGTKAYEQYF
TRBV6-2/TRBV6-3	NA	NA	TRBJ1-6	TGTGCCAGCCGTCCAACAGCCGACTTCTCAGCCCTCCACTTT	CASRPTADFSALHF
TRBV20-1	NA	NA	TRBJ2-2	TGCAGTGCTAGAGATCTCTGGGGGGAGCTGTTTTTT	CSARDLWGELFF
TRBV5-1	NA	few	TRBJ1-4	TGCGCCAGCAGCTTCCGAGGGGAGTTTAATGAAAAACTGTTTTTT	CASSFRGEFNEKLFF
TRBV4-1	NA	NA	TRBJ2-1	TGCGCCAGCAGCCAAGAGTGGCGGGGAGTGGCAAATGAGCAGTTCTTC	CASSQEWRGVANEQFF
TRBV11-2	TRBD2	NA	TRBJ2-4	TGTGCCAGCAGCTTAGAAGTTCCAGGGACTAGGACCAACAACATTCAGTACTTC	CASSLEVPGTRTNNIQYF
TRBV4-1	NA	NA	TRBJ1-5	TGCGCCAGCTCCTCTCGGGATTATAGCAATCAGCCCCAGCATTTT	CASSSRDYSNQPQHF
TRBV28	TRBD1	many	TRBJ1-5	TGTGCCAGCAGTCTAGGACAGGAGTACTTCAATCAGCCCCAGCATTTT	CASSLGQEYFNQPQHF
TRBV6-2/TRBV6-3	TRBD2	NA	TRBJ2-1	TGTGCCAGCAGCTCCCGGAGTAGCGGGGGGCCCCTTGGGGGGTACAATGAGCAGTTCTTC	CASSSRSSGGPLGGYNEQFF
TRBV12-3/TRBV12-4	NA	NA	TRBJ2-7	TGTGCCAGCAGAGCGCCGACCGGAAGCGCGGGCGAGCAGTACTTC	CASRAPTGSAGEQYF
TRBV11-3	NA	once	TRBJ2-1	TGTGCCAGCAACTGGGGCGGGGTTAACTCCTACAATGAGCAGTTCTTC	CASNWGGVNSYNEQFF
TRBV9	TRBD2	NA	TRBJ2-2	TGTGCCAGCAGCGTACATTGGCGGGGGGGCGACGGGGAGCTATTTTTT	CASSVHWRGGDGELFF
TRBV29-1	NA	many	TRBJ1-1	TGCAGCGTTCTCGGTGGTGTGGGGGGGGAGAACACTGAAGCTTTCTTT	CSVLGGVGGENTEAFF
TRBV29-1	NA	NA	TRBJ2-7	TGTAGCGCAGAGTTCCACTACGATCAGTACTTC	CSAEFHYDQYF
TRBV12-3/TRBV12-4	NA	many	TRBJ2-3	TGTGCCAGCAGTGTAGGGCCTGGGGGGGATACGCAGTATTTT	CASSVGPGGDTQYF
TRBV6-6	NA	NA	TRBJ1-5	TGTGCCAGCAGTTACACAGCGAAGCCACATCATTTT	CASSYTAKPHHF
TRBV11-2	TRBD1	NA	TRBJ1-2	TGCGCCAGCAGCCTCAGGGGGGACGGCTACGCCTTC	CASSLRGDGYAF
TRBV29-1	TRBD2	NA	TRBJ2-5	TGCAGCGTCTTGGGACTAGTGGGGAGGAACCTAGAGACCCAGTACTTC	CSVLGLVGRNLETQYF